The 30 T cell receptor beta chains listed next were all sequenced from one sample in a study of T cells in Graves' hyperthyroidism and ophthalmopathy. Authors of the study amplified TCR beta CDR3 regions from RNA transcripts. Initially, a first-round RT-PCR of the TCR CDR3 employed the HTBI primer set. A single record per CDR3 protein comes from TCRdb applying MiXCR to the multiplex PCR reads. In the table there are a few hundred thousand distinct CDR3 sequences, under 15% of which are singletons. The specimen was blood. The source is a woman aged 25 to 39 with Graves' hyperthyroidism.

This clonotype was detected once. The V call is TRBV4-2, the J call TRBJ2-7; possibly TRBD1 for D (8 bases). Trimming took off 4 bases at V and 5 bases at J, with 12 bases between the two ends. This CDR3 comprises 13 residues. Germline V gene sequence: CDR1 LGHNA, CDR2 YNFKEQ. The DNA for the CDR3 is TGTGCCAGCAGCCTACAGGGGGGGGACGAGCAGTACTTC. Its protein is CASSLQGGDEQYF.

The CDR3 sequence is CSVSRGLNEKLFF. For the CDR3, the DNA is TGCAGCGTTTCTAGGGGGCTTAATGAAAAACTGTTTTTT. The J gene is TRBJ1-4, the V gene TRBV29-1; 7 bases agree with TRBD1. Losses at the gene ends were 5 bases for V and 4 bases for J; bases not matched to a gene: 4. Germline V lookup: CDR1 SQVTM, CDR2 ANQGSEA. CDR3 length equals 13 residues.

This clonotype was found a few times. The V and J genes are TRBV5-6 and TRBJ1-1; weak D call: TRBD1 (5 bases). This CDR3 has 14 residues. Between the trimmed V and J ends, which lost 6 bases and 4 bases, there was a span of 16 bases. Germline V lookup: CDR1 SGHDT, CDR2 YYEEEE. The CDR3 protein is CASKLGGEGTEAFF. As DNA, the CDR3 is TGTGCCAGCAAACTCGGGGGGGAGGGCACTGAAGCTTTCTTT.

This clonotype was seen a handful of times. The V call is TRBV2, the J call TRBJ1-5; D ambiguous. Germline V gene data show CDR1 as SNHLY and CDR2 as FYNNEI. This CDR3 has 11 residues. Trimming left V 8 bases short and J 3 bases short, with 5 bases between. CDR3 protein: CASGDNQPQHF. As DNA, the CDR3 is TGTGCCAGCGGGGACAATCAGCCCCAGCATTTT.

This chain joins TRBV3-1 and TRBJ2-6; D uncertain. Looked up from germline, CDR1 is LGHDT and CDR2 is YNNKEL (reference sequence). Trimming took off 5 bases at V and 0 bases at J, with 17 bases between the two ends. CDR3 length: 18 residues. In nucleotides, the CDR3 is TGTGCCAGCAGCTCGATACCGAAGACGGGCTCTGGGGCCAACGTCCTGACTTTC. It specifies CASSSIPKTGSGANVLTF.

Only a few counts were recorded for this clonotype. The chain employs TRBV5-1 and TRBJ2-7; TRBD1 matches at 8 bases. Germline V gives CDR1 SGHRS, CDR2 YFSETQ. V gave up 0 bases and J gave up 6 bases; unmatched junction bases: 11. This CDR3 is 16 amino acids long. Here the CDR3 DNA reads TGCGCCAGCAGCTTGGGACCCGACAGGGGACGTTCCGAGCAGTACTTC. It is translated as CASSLGPDRGRSEQYF.

This clonotype was picked up a small number of times. The rearrangement links TRBV24-1 to TRBJ2-1, with 7 bases identical to TRBD2. Trimming removed 5 bases from V and 12 bases from J; junction bases left unmatched: 12. The germline CDR1 and CDR2 sequences are KGHDR and SFDVKD. This CDR3 is built from 14 residues. The CDR3 sequence: CATSALDRLAGQFF. The CDR3 DNA sequence: TGTGCCACCAGTGCCCTTGATAGACTAGCCGGGCAGTTCTTC.

This clonotype was counted a few times. The chain couples TRBV20-1 to TRBJ1-6; TRBD1 might be the D (5 bases). CDR3 size: 12 residues. Germline CDR1 reads DFQATT; CDR2 reads SNEGSKA (reference sequence). The V gene lost 3 bases and the J gene lost 7 bases, with 7 bases spanning the gap. The CDR3 here is CSASRGNSPLHF. The CDR3 bases are TGCAGTGCTAGTAGGGGAAATTCACCCCTCCACTTT.

The chain recombines TRBV3-1 with TRBJ2-3, with TRBD1 as a possible D gene (5 bases). Germline CDR1 is LGHDT and CDR2 is YNNKEL (reference sequence). V dropped 1 base and J dropped 3 bases, with 11 bases sitting between them. CDR3 length equals 15 residues. The CDR3 sequence is CASSQAQGMTDTQYF. CDR3 DNA: TGTGCCAGCAGCCAAGCTCAGGGAATGACAGATACGCAGTATTTT.

Many counts were recorded for this clonotype. V is TRBV3-1 and J is TRBJ1-2; 7 nucleotides match TRBD1. The CDR3 is made up of 14 amino acids. V lost 1 base and J lost 3; bases outside the gene matches: 2. The germline V gene has CDR1 LGHDT and CDR2 YNNKEL (reference sequence). The CDR3 is CASSQVRGDYGYTF. The CDR3 DNA sequence: TGTGCCAGCAGCCAAGTCAGGGGGGACTATGGCTACACCTTC.

In this sample, this clonotype turned up many times. The chain links TRBV9 to TRBJ2-7; no clear D gene. This CDR3 comprises 14 residues. V lost 0 bases and J lost 2, with 9 bases in between. Germline assignment: CDR1 SGDLS and CDR2 YYNGEE. This chain's CDR3 is CASSVEVDTYEQYF. CDR3 in DNA: TGTGCCAGCAGCGTAGAGGTAGATACCTACGAGCAGTACTTC.

This clonotype has more than one count but fewer than ten. The CDR3, as DNA: TGTGCCAGCAGACTGGACCTAGGACACAATGAGCAGTTCTTC. This codes for CASRLDLGHNEQFF. The chain links TRBV6-1 to TRBJ2-1, with D uncertain. Germline V gives CDR1 MNHNS, CDR2 SASEGT. The CDR3 loop spans 14 amino acids. Deletions cut 6 bases from V and 5 bases from J, with 14 bases between.

In this sample, this clonotype turned up many times. The CDR3 spells CRPKGGSTDTQYF. Written as DNA, the CDR3 is TGCAGGCCTAAAGGGGGTAGCACAGATACGCAGTATTTT. The chain has TRBV20-1 and TRBJ2-3; D is perhaps TRBD1 (6 bases). The V gene's germline CDR1 is DFQATT and CDR2 SNEGSKA (reference sequence). This CDR3 spans 13 amino acids.

The rearrangement uses TRBV28 and TRBJ2-7; 12 positions match TRBD1. CDR1 is MDHEN, CDR2 SYDVKM, per germline. Losses at the gene ends were 7 bases for V and 6 bases for J; bases not matched to a gene: 7. The CDR3 sequence is 14 residues long. CDR3 residues: CASNPGQGASEQYF. The CDR3 DNA is TGTGCCAGCAACCCGGGACAGGGGGCCTCCGAGCAGTACTTC. Combining the CDR3 with reference TRBV28 and TRBJ2-7 gives the whole variable domain DVKVTQSSRYLVKRTGEKVFLECVQDMDHENMFWYRQDPGLGLRLIYFSYDVKMKEKGDIPEGYSVSREKKERFSLILESASTNQTSMYLCASNPGQGASEQYFGPGTRLTVT.

In its sample, this clonotype was seen many times. The chain combines TRBV20-1 with TRBJ2-3; a possible D gene is TRBD1 (6 bases). CDR1 and CDR2 (germline): DFQATT, SNEGSKA (reference sequence). V lost 7 bases, J lost 4 bases, and 21 bases lay in between. This CDR3 is built from 15 residues. CDR3 sequence reads: CSGRTDGHVPDTQYF. In DNA form, the CDR3 reads TGCAGTGGGCGGACAGACGGTCATGTCCCAGATACGCAGTATTTT.

This clonotype was counted many times. The chain employs TRBV12-3 or TRBV12-4 and TRBJ2-1; no clear D gene. Trimming cost V 8 bases and J 7 bases, with 12 bases left between them. This CDR3 is built from 12 residues. The CDR3 DNA reads TGTGCCAGCGGATTGGTTGAGAATGAGCAGTTCTTC. Protein: CASGLVENEQFF.

This clonotype occurred many times. The chain carries TRBV5-1 and TRBJ1-5; a possible D gene is TRBD1 (5 bases). There are 15 residues in the CDR3. Germline CDR1 and CDR2: SGHRS and YFSETQ. Trimming took off 2 bases at V and 0 bases at J, with 9 bases between the two ends. The CDR3 sequence is CASSFGGNSNQPQHF. CDR3 nucleotide sequence: TGCGCCAGCAGCTTTGGGGGTAATAGCAATCAGCCCCAGCATTTT. The full variable domain, in which reference TRBV5-1 and TRBJ1-5 provide the parts outside the CDR3, is KAGVTQTPRYLIKTRGQQVTLSCSPISGHRSVSWYQQTPGQGLQFLFEYFSETQRNKGNFPGRFSGRQFSNSRSEMNVSTLELGDSALYLCASSFGGNSNQPQHFGDGTRLSIL.

This clonotype appeared many times. The chain has TRBV12-3 or TRBV12-4 and TRBJ2-7; D is unclear. The length of the CDR3 is 14 residues. V lost 3 bases and J lost 4, with 13 bases in between. The chain's CDR3 is CASSFAAQTYEQYF. DNA for the CDR3: TGTGCCAGCAGTTTTGCCGCGCAAACTTACGAGCAGTACTTC.

This clonotype showed up many times. V is TRBV20-1 and J is TRBJ2-1, with 11 bases identical to TRBD2. Trimming cost V 6 bases and J 6 bases; bases outside gene matches: 10. Germline CDR1 reads DFQATT; CDR2 reads SNEGSKA (reference sequence). This CDR3 spans 15 amino acids. This CDR3 reads CSADLSSGRANEQFF. DNA of the CDR3: TGCAGTGCGGACTTGAGTAGCGGGAGGGCCAATGAGCAGTTCTTC.

This clonotype was seen at least ten times. V and J are TRBV28 and TRBJ2-6; weak D call: TRBD1 (6 bases). The CDR3 extends over 17 amino acids. Trimming removed 5 bases at V and 0 bases at J, with 14 bases between. Germline CDR1 and CDR2: MDHEN and SYDVKM. The chain's CDR3 is CASSPMYRVSGANVLTF. In nucleotides, the CDR3 is TGTGCCAGCAGTCCAATGTACAGGGTCTCTGGGGCCAACGTCCTGACTTTC.

This clonotype was seen repeatedly, ten times or more. J is TRBJ1-1 and V is TRBV6-2 or TRBV6-3; D not resolved. Trimming left V 5 bases short and J 11 bases short, with 21 bases between. Per germline, CDR1 MNHEY and CDR2 SVGEGT. The CDR3 length is 14 residues. The CDR3 DNA reads TGTGCCAGCAGTACCGGATCAGGCAAGGCGGATGCTTTCTTT. This sequence encodes CASSTGSGKADAFF.

The chain combines TRBV5-1 with TRBJ2-5; D perhaps matches TRBD2 (5 bases). The CDR3 covers 16 residues. V lost 4 bases to trimming and J lost 4 bases, with 20 bases between them. Per germline, CDR1 SGHRS and CDR2 YFSETQ. This chain's CDR3 is CASSPGPSEGGETQYF. The CDR3 bases are TGCGCCAGCAGCCCCGGACCGTCGGAAGGAGGAGAGACCCAGTACTTC.

This clonotype showed up many times. This sequence joins TRBV7-6 and TRBJ2-7; either TRBD1 or TRBD2 may fit D (5 bases each). With 2 bases removed from V and 0 bases from J, the gap between germline ends came to 11 bases. The germline V gene has CDR1 SGHVS and CDR2 FNYEAQ. This CDR3 spans 15 amino acids. CDR3 coding DNA: TGTGCCAGCAGCTTAATGGGGGTGGGCTCCTACGAGCAGTACTTC. This codes for CASSLMGVGSYEQYF.

This clonotype was found many times. This chain uses TRBV12-3 or TRBV12-4 with TRBJ2-3, with unresolved D. CDR3 length: 15 amino acids. Trimming took 1 base from V and 0 from J, leaving 8 bases between them. The CDR3 loop is CASSLGPVSTDTQYF. The CDR3 DNA follows: TGTGCCAGCAGTTTAGGGCCAGTCAGCACAGATACGCAGTATTTT.

The rearrangement links TRBV20-1 to TRBJ2-3; D unclear. From germline, CDR1 is DFQATT and CDR2 SNEGSKA (reference sequence). This CDR3 spans 13 amino acids. For the CDR3, the DNA is TGCAGCGGTTCCTGGGCTCCCGAGGATACGCAGTATTTT. It encodes CSGSWAPEDTQYF.

This clonotype occurred a few times. The J gene is TRBJ2-7, the V gene TRBV20-1; possible D gene TRBD2, 6 bases. This CDR3 spans 13 amino acids. The germline CDR1 and CDR2 sequences are DFQATT and SNEGSKA (reference sequence). V lost 2 bases and J lost 2, with 10 bases in between. As DNA, the CDR3 is TGCAGTGCTAGACCCCCGGGAGCCTACGAGCAGTACTTC. Translated, it gives CSARPPGAYEQYF.

This clonotype turned up a few times. The chain combines TRBV15 with TRBJ1-2; D is unresolved. The ends were cut back, 0 bases at V and 7 bases at J, with 12 bases in the middle. Germline V lookup: CDR1 LNHNV, CDR2 YYDKDF (reference sequence). The CDR3 length is 14 residues. This chain's CDR3 is CATSRDQVAGGYTF. In DNA form, the CDR3 reads TGTGCCACCAGCAGAGATCAAGTGGCCGGTGGCTACACCTTC. The full variable domain, completed using reference TRBV15 and TRBJ1-2, is DAMVIQNPRYQVTQFGKPVTLSCSQTLNHNVMYWYQQKSSQAPKLLFHYYDKDFNNEADTPDNFQSRRPNTSFCFLDIRSPGLGDTAMYLCATSRDQVAGGYTFGSGTRLTVV.

This clonotype was detected ten times or more. The V gene is TRBV2, the J gene TRBJ1-3; no clear D gene. The CDR3 loop spans 16 amino acids. V was cut by 5 bases and J by 1 base, with 15 bases left in between. CDR1 and CDR2 (germline): SNHLY, FYNNEI. The CDR3 nucleotides are TGTGCCAGCAGTCCAGGAAGGAGGTTATCTGGAAACACCATATATTTT. Amino acids: CASSPGRRLSGNTIYF.

This clonotype was found many times. The gene calls are TRBV6-1 and TRBJ2-7; 15 nucleotides align to TRBD2. The ends lost 7 bases at V and 1 base at J; junction bases unmatched: 8. The CDR3 covers 17 residues. CDR1 MNHNS and CDR2 SASEGT come from the germline V gene. The CDR3 DNA sequence: TGTGCCAGCAACGGACTAGCGGGAGGGCCCGGGTCCTACGAGCAGTACTTC. It yields the protein CASNGLAGGPGSYEQYF.

J is TRBJ2-1 and V is TRBV7-8; 10 bases line up with TRBD2. The CDR3 covers 16 residues. The V segment lost 2 bases and the J segment 4 bases; nucleotides outside the gene matches: 5. Germline V gene data show CDR1 as SGHVS and CDR2 as FQNEAQ. The CDR3 is CASSLNPSGSYNEQFF. In DNA, the CDR3 is TGTGCCAGCAGCTTAAACCCTAGCGGGAGTTACAATGAGCAGTTCTTC.